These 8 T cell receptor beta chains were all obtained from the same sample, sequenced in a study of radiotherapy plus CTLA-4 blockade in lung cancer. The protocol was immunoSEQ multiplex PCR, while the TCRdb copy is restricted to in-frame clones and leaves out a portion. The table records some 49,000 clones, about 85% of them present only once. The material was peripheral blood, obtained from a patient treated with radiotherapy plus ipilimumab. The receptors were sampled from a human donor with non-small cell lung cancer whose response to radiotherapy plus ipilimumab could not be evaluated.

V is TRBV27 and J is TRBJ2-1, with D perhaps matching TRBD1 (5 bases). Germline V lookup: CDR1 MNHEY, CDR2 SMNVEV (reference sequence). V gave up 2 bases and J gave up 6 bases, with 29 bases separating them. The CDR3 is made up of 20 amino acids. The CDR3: CASSLKPYPRTREELNEQFF. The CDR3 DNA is TGTGCCAGCAGTTTAAAGCCCTACCCCAGGACAAGGGAAGAACTCAATGAGCAGTTCTTC.

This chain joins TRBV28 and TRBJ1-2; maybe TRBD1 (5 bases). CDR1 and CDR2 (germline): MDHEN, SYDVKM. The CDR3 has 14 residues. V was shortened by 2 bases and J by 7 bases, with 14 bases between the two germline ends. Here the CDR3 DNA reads TGTGCCAGCAGTTTAATGGGGCAGGGATCTGGCTACACCTTC. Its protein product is CASSLMGQGSGYTF.

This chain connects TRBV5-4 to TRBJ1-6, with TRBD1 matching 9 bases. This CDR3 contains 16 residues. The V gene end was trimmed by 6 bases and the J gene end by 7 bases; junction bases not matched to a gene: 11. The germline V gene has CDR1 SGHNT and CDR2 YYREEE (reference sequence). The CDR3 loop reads CASTYRGRGVNSPLHF. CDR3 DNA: TGTGCCAGCACCTACAGGGGGCGTGGGGTGAATTCACCCCTCCACTTT.

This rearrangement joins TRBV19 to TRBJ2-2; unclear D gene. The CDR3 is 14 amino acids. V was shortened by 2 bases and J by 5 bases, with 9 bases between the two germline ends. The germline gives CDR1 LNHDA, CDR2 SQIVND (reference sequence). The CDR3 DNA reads TGTGCCAGTAGTATATCTTTCTCGACCGGGGAGCTGTTTTTT. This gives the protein CASSISFSTGELFF.

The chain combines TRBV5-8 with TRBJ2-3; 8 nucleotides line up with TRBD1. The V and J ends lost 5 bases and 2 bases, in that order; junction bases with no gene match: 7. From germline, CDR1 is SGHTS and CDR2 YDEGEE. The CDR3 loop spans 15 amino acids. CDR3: CASRHGQGYTDTQYF. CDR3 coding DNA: TGTGCCAGCAGACATGGACAGGGTTACACAGATACGCAGTATTTT.

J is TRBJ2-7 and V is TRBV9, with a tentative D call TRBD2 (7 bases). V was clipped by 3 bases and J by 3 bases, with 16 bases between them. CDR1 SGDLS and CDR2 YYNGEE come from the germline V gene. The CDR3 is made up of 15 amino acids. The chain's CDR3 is CASSAGLGGLYEQYF. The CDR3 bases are TGTGCCAGCAGCGCGGGCTTGGGGGGGCTCTACGAGCAGTACTTC.

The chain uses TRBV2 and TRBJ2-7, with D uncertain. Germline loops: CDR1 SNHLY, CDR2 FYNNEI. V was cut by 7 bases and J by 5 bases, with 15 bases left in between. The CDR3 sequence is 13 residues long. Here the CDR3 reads CASIFHNPHEQYF. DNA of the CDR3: TGTGCCAGCATCTTTCACAACCCCCACGAGCAGTACTTC.

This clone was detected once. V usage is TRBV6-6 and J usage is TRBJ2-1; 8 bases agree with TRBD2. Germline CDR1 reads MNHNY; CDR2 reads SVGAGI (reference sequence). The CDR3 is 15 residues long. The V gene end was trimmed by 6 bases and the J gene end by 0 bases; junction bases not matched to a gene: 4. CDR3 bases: TGTGCCAGCAGCCCCGCGGGAGGCTCCTACAATGAGCAGTTCTTC. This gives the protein CASSPAGGSYNEQFF.